The 14 T cell receptor beta chains presented below share a single source sample, sequenced in a study of PD-L1 blockade in urothelial cancer. Only in-frame clones appear in the TCRdb table, and some are missing; sequencing was by immunoSEQ multiplex PCR. This table has some 60,000 clones, about 86% appearing once. The input for sequencing was PBMCs, taken around atezolizumab (anti-PD-L1) treatment. The receptors were gathered from a man in his forties or fifties with urothelial cancer.

V and J are TRBV6-5 and TRBJ2-7, with 7 bases identical to TRBD2. CDR3 length: 15 residues. V trimming: 2 bases; J trimming: 6 bases; junction bases outside the gene matches: 10. Germline-derived CDR1 and CDR2 are MNHEY and SVGAGI. This CDR3 is CASSYSGDGPSEQYF. Here the CDR3 DNA reads TGTGCCAGCAGTTACAGCGGGGACGGGCCTTCCGAGCAGTACTTC.

The rearrangement links TRBV28 to TRBJ2-1; TRBD2 might be the D (7 bases). V shed 8 bases and J shed 4 bases, with 12 bases lying between them. The germline gives CDR1 MDHEN, CDR2 SYDVKM. This CDR3 contains 13 residues. The CDR3 is CASGGASYNEQFF. Written as DNA, the CDR3 is TGTGCCAGCGGGGGGGCCTCGTACAATGAGCAGTTCTTC. The full variable domain, in which reference TRBV28 and TRBJ2-1 provide the parts outside the CDR3, is DVKVTQSSRYLVKRTGEKVFLECVQDMDHENMFWYRQDPGLGLRLIYFSYDVKMKEKGDIPEGYSVSREKKERFSLILESASTNQTSMYLCASGGASYNEQFFGPGTRLTVL.

The chain links TRBV28 to TRBJ1-4, with D unresolved. Trimming pared 3 bases from V and 1 base from J, leaving 6 bases between. Germline lookup yields CDR1 MDHEN and CDR2 SYDVKM. CDR3 length equals 14 residues. The CDR3 sequence: CASSFQQTNEKLFF. CDR3 sequence (DNA): TGTGCCAGCAGTTTCCAACAAACTAATGAAAAACTGTTTTTT.

The chain carries TRBV7-2 and TRBJ1-2; TRBD1 matches at 11 bases. The ends lost 3 bases at V and 6 bases at J; junction bases unmatched: 12. CDR3 size: 17 residues. Germline CDR1 SGHTA, CDR2 FQGNSA. Here the CDR3 reads CASSFFPPGQGVDGYTF. The CDR3 nucleotides read TGTGCCAGCAGCTTTTTTCCCCCGGGACAGGGGGTGGATGGCTACACCTTC.

The chain's CDR3 is CASSRASGTSYEQYF. For the CDR3, the DNA is TGTGCCAGTAGTCGCGCTAGCGGAACCTCCTACGAGCAGTACTTC. The chain uses TRBV19 and TRBJ2-7; TRBD2 agrees at 7 bases. With 5 bases clipped from V and 0 bases from J, the junction kept 7 bases outside the gene matches. This CDR3 comprises 15 residues. The germline CDR1 and CDR2 sequences are LNHDA and SQIVND (reference sequence).

This clone was counted a few times. V is TRBV6-5 and J is TRBJ2-6; possible D gene TRBD2, 5 bases. This CDR3 contains 15 residues. V gave up 2 bases and J gave up 0 bases, with 5 bases separating them. Germline-derived CDR1 and CDR2 are MNHEY and SVGAGI. The CDR3 is CASSYEGSGANVLTF. CDR3 DNA sequence: TGTGCCAGCAGTTACGAGGGCTCTGGGGCCAACGTCCTGACTTTC.

CDR3 bases: TGTGCCAGGGGACAGGGGAAGAATGAGCAGTTCTTC. It encodes CARGQGKNEQFF. This rearrangement joins TRBV30 to TRBJ2-1, with 10 bases identical to TRBD1. This CDR3 has 12 amino acids. CDR1 GTSNPN and CDR2 SVGIG come from the germline V gene (reference sequence). V gave up 8 bases and J gave up 7 bases; unmatched junction bases: 5.

The V and J genes are TRBV18 and TRBJ2-7; 8 bases are a match to TRBD1. V gave up 4 bases and J gave up 3 bases; unmatched junction bases: 2. The length of the CDR3 is 13 residues. Germline CDR1 and CDR2: KGHSH and LQKENI. This CDR3 reads CASSRTGGYEQYF. The CDR3 DNA follows: TGTGCCAGCTCACGTACAGGGGGCTACGAGCAGTACTTC.

The J gene is TRBJ1-6, the V gene TRBV6-5; no clear D. Germline V gene data show CDR1 as MNHEY and CDR2 as SVGAGI. This CDR3 has 15 amino acids. Trimming left V 7 bases short and J 6 bases short, with 16 bases between. For the CDR3, the DNA is TGTGCCAGCACCCCAACCCGGAGTGGTAATTCACCCCTCCACTTT. Amino acids: CASTPTRSGNSPLHF.

This chain joins TRBV9 and TRBJ2-3; D possibly corresponds to TRBD2 (5 bases). The CDR3 is 16 residues long. CDR1 is SGDLS, CDR2 YYNGEE, per germline. Between the trimmed V and J ends, which lost 1 base and 0 bases, there was a span of 12 bases. The CDR3 region is CASSVRGYTSTDTQYF. In nucleotides, the CDR3 is TGTGCCAGCAGCGTACGGGGTTACACTAGCACAGATACGCAGTATTTT.

The chain has TRBV5-1 and TRBJ1-1; 10 bases line up with TRBD1. Germline lookup yields CDR1 SGHRS and CDR2 YFSETQ. This CDR3 has 18 amino acids. V was pared by 3 bases and J by 1 base, with 12 bases of the junction left unmatched. This CDR3 is CASSYPPAGQGTNTEAFF. The CDR3 DNA reads TGCGCCAGCAGCTACCCGCCCGCGGGACAGGGGACGAACACTGAAGCTTTCTTT.

This clone was recorded once. The V and J genes are TRBV10-3 and TRBJ2-2; D uncertain. Deletions cut 5 bases from V and 4 bases from J, with 11 bases between. The CDR3 loop spans 14 amino acids. In germline, CDR1 is ENHRY, CDR2 SYGVKD. The CDR3 region has the DNA TGTGCCATCAGTCGCACTACGGCCACCGGGGAGCTGTTTTTT. Its translation: CAISRTTATGELFF.

The chain recombines TRBV25-1 with TRBJ2-2; 9 bases align to TRBD1. Germline lookup yields CDR1 MGHDK and CDR2 SYGVNS. The CDR3 consists of 14 residues. Trimming at V came to 4 bases and at J to 3 bases, leaving 0 bases not matched to a gene. The CDR3 is CASSGDRDTGELFF. The DNA of the CDR3 is TGTGCCAGCAGTGGGGACAGGGACACCGGGGAGCTGTTTTTT.

This rearrangement joins TRBV15 to TRBJ2-6; 10 nucleotides agree with TRBD1. V lost 1 base, J lost 4 bases, and 4 bases stayed unmatched. The CDR3 covers 17 residues. Per germline, CDR1 LNHNV and CDR2 YYDKDF (reference sequence). CDR3 bases: TGTGCCACCAGCAGAGGGGACAGGGGAGCAGGGGCCAACGTCCTGACTTTC. Its protein is CATSRGDRGAGANVLTF.